These T cell receptor beta chains were read from a single sample in a study of shared clonotypes between healthy human individuals. Data came from immunoSEQ multiplex PCR; TCRdb stores just in-frame clones and leaves some out. The profile shows about 2 million clones, approximately 95% of them singletons. Sequencing was performed on naive CD8+ T cells sorted from blood. The receptors here all came from a man aged 18 to 30 in good health. Both conserved end residues are part of each CDR3. The D gene is left open where the match is weak. The size entry is marked missing in some rows and otherwise reads once, few, many or a size class.

CDR3 length: 15
V gene: TRBV10-2
D gene: NA
clone size: NA
J gene: TRBJ2-2
CDR3 DNA: TGCGCCAGCAGTGATCCCTGGGGGGTCGGCGGGGAGCTGTTTTTT
CDR3 protein: CASSDPWGVGGELFF

CDR3 length: 16
V gene: TRBV7-2
D gene: NA
clone size: NA
J gene: TRBJ1-6
CDR3 DNA: TGTGCCAGCAGTCAAATTAGCGGACAGCATAATTCACCCCTCCACTTT
CDR3 protein: CASSQISGQHNSPLHF

CDR3 length: 15
V gene: TRBV9
D gene: NA
clone size: NA
J gene: TRBJ2-2
CDR3 DNA: TGTGCCAGCAGCGTAGAGGGCAGGGGCACCGGGGAGCTGTTTTTT
CDR3 protein: CASSVEGRGTGELFF

CDR3 length: 13
V gene: TRBV19
D gene: NA
clone size: NA
J gene: TRBJ1-1
CDR3 DNA: TGTGCCAGTATTGTCCGGGGGAGAACTGAAGCTTTCTTT
CDR3 protein: CASIVRGRTEAFF

CDR3 length: 15
V gene: TRBV28
D gene: TRBD1
clone size: once
J gene: TRBJ2-1
CDR3 DNA: TGTGCCAGCAGTCCCCCGGGACAGTCCTACAATGAGCAGTTCTTC
CDR3 protein: CASSPPGQSYNEQFF

CDR3 length: 11
V gene: TRBV29-1
D gene: NA
clone size: NA
J gene: TRBJ1-4
CDR3 DNA: TGCAGCGTCTATCCTAATGAAAAACTGTTTTTT
CDR3 protein: CSVYPNEKLFF

CDR3 length: 16
V gene: TRBV15
D gene: NA
clone size: NA
J gene: TRBJ1-1
CDR3 DNA: TGTGCCACCAGCAGAGATTCGGGACACATGAACACTGAAGCTTTCTTT
CDR3 protein: CATSRDSGHMNTEAFF

CDR3 length: 14
V gene: TRBV5-4
D gene: TRBD1
clone size: NA
J gene: TRBJ2-7
CDR3 DNA: TGTGCCACCCGTCGAGGACAGGGGGCCCGCGAGCAGTACTTC
CDR3 protein: CATRRGQGAREQYF

CDR3 length: 15
V gene: TRBV6-5
D gene: TRBD1
clone size: NA
J gene: TRBJ2-3
CDR3 DNA: TGTGCCAGCAGTTACGGGACAGGGGGCGCAGATACGCAGTATTTT
CDR3 protein: CASSYGTGGADTQYF

CDR3 length: 15
V gene: TRBV9
D gene: TRBD2
clone size: NA
J gene: TRBJ2-7
CDR3 DNA: TGTGCCAGCAGCGTAGCGGCTAGCGGGAGGTACGAGCAGTACTTC
CDR3 protein: CASSVAASGRYEQYF

CDR3 length: 13
V gene: TRBV7-7
D gene: NA
clone size: few
J gene: TRBJ1-2
CDR3 DNA: TGTGCTAGCAGCCTTTACACGGGGGAAGGCTACACCTTC
CDR3 protein: CASSLYTGEGYTF

CDR3 length: 13
V gene: TRBV10-1
D gene: NA
clone size: NA
J gene: TRBJ1-2
CDR3 DNA: TGCGCCAGCAGTGAGTCAGAGACAGCTGGCTACACCTTC
CDR3 protein: CASSESETAGYTF

CDR3 length: 14
V gene: TRBV6-6
D gene: NA
clone size: NA
J gene: TRBJ1-2
CDR3 DNA: TGTGCCAGCAGTTACTCGGAGGGGGGGGATGGCTACACCTTC
CDR3 protein: CASSYSEGGDGYTF

CDR3 length: 16
V gene: TRBV7-8
D gene: NA
clone size: NA
J gene: TRBJ2-1
CDR3 DNA: TGTGCCAGCAGCTTAGCGACGGCGGGGACCTACAATGAGCAGTTCTTC
CDR3 protein: CASSLATAGTYNEQFF

CDR3 length: 13
V gene: TRBV13
D gene: NA
clone size: NA
J gene: TRBJ2-7
CDR3 DNA: TGTGCCAGCAGCTTATCCGGCTACTACGAGCAGTACTTC
CDR3 protein: CASSLSGYYEQYF

CDR3 length: 16
V gene: TRBV6-5
D gene: NA
clone size: NA
J gene: TRBJ2-7
CDR3 DNA: TGTGCCAGCAGTTATTCTAGGGACCGACCGACCTACGAGCAGTACTTC
CDR3 protein: CASSYSRDRPTYEQYF

CDR3 length: 18
V gene: TRBV5-4
D gene: NA
clone size: NA
J gene: TRBJ2-1
CDR3 DNA: TGTGCCAGCAGCCCCGGACAGGGCCTGGCGGGAGGAAGCTATGAGCAGTTCTTC
CDR3 protein: CASSPGQGLAGGSYEQFF

CDR3 length: 15
V gene: TRBV9
D gene: TRBD2
clone size: NA
J gene: TRBJ2-7
CDR3 DNA: TGTGCCAGCAGCGTAGGCCCGGCGGGGGGCTACGAGCAGTACTTC
CDR3 protein: CASSVGPAGGYEQYF

CDR3 length: 12
V gene: TRBV19
D gene: NA
clone size: NA
J gene: TRBJ2-1
CDR3 DNA: TGTGCCAGTAGTATAACTAGGGGTGAGCAGTTCTTC
CDR3 protein: CASSITRGEQFF

CDR3 length: 14
V gene: TRBV5-1
D gene: TRBD1
clone size: NA
J gene: TRBJ2-5
CDR3 DNA: TGCGCCAGCAGCTGGGACAGAGTCCAAGAGACCCAGTACTTC
CDR3 protein: CASSWDRVQETQYF

CDR3 length: 13
V gene: TRBV10-3
D gene: NA
clone size: NA
J gene: TRBJ2-7
CDR3 DNA: TGTGCCATCAGTACACAGGGTACGGACGAGCAGTACTTC
CDR3 protein: CAISTQGTDEQYF

CDR3 length: 18
V gene: TRBV10-3
D gene: TRBD1
clone size: NA
J gene: TRBJ1-2
CDR3 DNA: TGTGCCATCAGTGAGTCTACCGGGACAGGGGGCAACAACTATGGCTACACCTTC
CDR3 protein: CAISESTGTGGNNYGYTF

CDR3 length: 14
V gene: TRBV7-6
D gene: TRBD1
clone size: NA
J gene: TRBJ1-4
CDR3 DNA: TGTGCCAGCAGCTGGACAGGGGAGGGTGAAAAACTGTTTTTT
CDR3 protein: CASSWTGEGEKLFF

CDR3 length: 13
V gene: TRBV6-4
D gene: TRBD1
clone size: NA
J gene: TRBJ2-4
CDR3 DNA: TGTGCCAACAAGACAGGGGACAAAAACATTCAGTACTTC
CDR3 protein: CANKTGDKNIQYF

CDR3 length: 16
V gene: TRBV5-4
D gene: TRBD2
clone size: NA
J gene: TRBJ2-2
CDR3 DNA: TGTGCCAGCAGCTGGGGACTAGCCGAGAACACCGGGGAGCTGTTTTTT
CDR3 protein: CASSWGLAENTGELFF

CDR3 length: 14
V gene: TRBV6-5
D gene: NA
clone size: NA
J gene: TRBJ2-1
CDR3 DNA: TGTGCCAGCAGTTACGGGGCGGGCGGCAATGAGCAGTTCTTC
CDR3 protein: CASSYGAGGNEQFF

CDR3 length: 15
V gene: TRBV19
D gene: TRBD1
clone size: NA
J gene: TRBJ2-1
CDR3 DNA: TGTGCCAGTAGTACCGCCGACAGGGGCTACAATGAGCAGTTCTTC
CDR3 protein: CASSTADRGYNEQFF